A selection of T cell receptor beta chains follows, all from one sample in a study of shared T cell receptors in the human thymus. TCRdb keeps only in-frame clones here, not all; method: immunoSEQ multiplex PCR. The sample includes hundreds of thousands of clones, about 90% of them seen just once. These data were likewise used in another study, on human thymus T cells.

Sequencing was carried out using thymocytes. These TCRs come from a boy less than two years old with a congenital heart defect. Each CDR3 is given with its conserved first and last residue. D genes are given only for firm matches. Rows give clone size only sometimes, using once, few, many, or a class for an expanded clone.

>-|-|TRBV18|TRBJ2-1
CASSPPSSYNEQFF
TGTGCCAGCTCACCACCTAGCTCCTACAATGAGCAGTTCTTC
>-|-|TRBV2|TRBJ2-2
CASSDGRLVRCTGELFF
TGTGCCAGCAGTGACGGAAGACTGGTCCGGTGCACCGGGGAGCTGTTTTTT
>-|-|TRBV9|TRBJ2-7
CASSVDPSGVYEQYF
TGTGCCAGCAGCGTAGACCCTTCAGGGGTGTACGAGCAGTACTTC
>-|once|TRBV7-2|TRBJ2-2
CASSWGLAEGELFF
TGTGCCAGCAGCTGGGGCTTAGCTGAGGGGGAGCTGTTTTTT
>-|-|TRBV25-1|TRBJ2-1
CASSEGRYNEQFF
TGTGCCAGCAGTGAGGGGCGTTACAATGAGCAGTTCTTC
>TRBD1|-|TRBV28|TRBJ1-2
CASSLLTGQGAPLGYGYTF
TGTGCCAGCAGTTTATTAACGGGGCAGGGGGCCCCCTTAGGCTATGGCTACACCTTC
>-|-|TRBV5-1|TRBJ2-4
CASSFTPGIISNIQYF
TGCGCCAGCAGCTTTACTCCAGGGATAATCTCTAACATTCAGTACTTC
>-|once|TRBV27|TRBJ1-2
CASSSDGRGGYTF
TGTGCCAGCAGTTCAGACGGGCGGGGAGGCTACACCTTC
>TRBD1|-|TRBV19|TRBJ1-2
CASSIFGQGSDGYTF
TGTGCCAGTAGTATCTTCGGACAGGGGTCGGATGGCTACACCTTC
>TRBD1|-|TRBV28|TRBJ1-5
CASHEINRQGTANDSNQPQHF
TGTGCCAGCCACGAGATAAATAGACAGGGGACGGCTAACGATAGCAATCAGCCCCAGCATTTT
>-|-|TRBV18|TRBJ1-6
CASSPSRSGSDSPLHF
TGTGCCAGCTCACCGAGTCGGTCCGGGTCGGATTCACCCCTCCACTTT
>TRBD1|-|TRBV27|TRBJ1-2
CASSSTTGPANYGYTF
TGTGCCAGCAGTTCAACGACAGGGCCCGCTAACTATGGCTACACCTTC
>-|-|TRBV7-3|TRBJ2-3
CASSLIVLDYPCTDTQYF
TGTGCCAGCAGCTTAATTGTCCTTGACTACCCCTGCACAGATACGCAGTATTTT
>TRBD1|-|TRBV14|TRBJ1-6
CASSQGRIRGHNSPLHF
TGTGCCAGCAGCCAAGGACGAATCAGGGGGCACAATTCACCCCTCCACTTT
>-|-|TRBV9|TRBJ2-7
CASSPQSPGESSYEQYF
TGTGCCAGCAGCCCCCAATCCCCGGGAGAGAGCTCCTACGAGCAGTACTTC
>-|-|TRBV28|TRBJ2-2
CASSPIDGELFF
TGTGCCAGCAGTCCCATAGACGGGGAGCTGTTTTTT
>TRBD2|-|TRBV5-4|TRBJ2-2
CASSHPTSGRPTGELFF
TGTGCCAGCAGCCATCCCACTAGCGGGAGGCCCACCGGGGAGCTGTTTTTT
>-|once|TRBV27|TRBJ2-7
CASSPKGGGPSSYEQYF
TGTGCCAGCAGTCCGAAGGGGGGAGGGCCCTCCTCCTACGAGCAGTACTTC
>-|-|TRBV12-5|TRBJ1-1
CASGSRDSLNTEAFF
TGTGCTAGTGGTTCAAGAGACAGCTTGAACACTGAAGCTTTCTTT
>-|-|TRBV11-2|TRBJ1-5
CASSTDTGNQPQHF
TGTGCCAGCAGCACCGACACGGGCAATCAGCCCCAGCATTTT
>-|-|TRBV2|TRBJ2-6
CATQGGYRAGANVLTF
TGTGCCACCCAGGGAGGGTACAGGGCTGGGGCCAACGTCCTGACTTTC
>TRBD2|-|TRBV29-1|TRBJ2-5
CSVTSGRGQETQYF
TGCAGCGTTACTAGCGGGAGAGGACAAGAGACCCAGTACTTC
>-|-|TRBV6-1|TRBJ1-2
CASSEAGGLSYGYTF
TGTGCCAGCAGTGAAGCGGGGGGGCTCAGCTATGGCTACACCTTC
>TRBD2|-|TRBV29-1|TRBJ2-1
CSVRWREVRAGWFF
TGCAGCGTTCGCTGGCGGGAGGTTCGGGCGGGTTGGTTCTTC
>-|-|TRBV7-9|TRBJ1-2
CASSWKPDRAYGYTF
TGTGCCAGCAGCTGGAAACCCGACAGAGCCTATGGCTACACCTTC
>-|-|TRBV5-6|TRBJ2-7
CASSLGPGSHEQYF
TGTGCCAGCAGCTTGGGTCCAGGGTCCCACGAGCAGTACTTC